Listed here are 30 T cell receptor beta chains from one sample, sequenced in a study of human T cells and chemical hapten exposure. Documented time point: patch test 2, 6 weeks after DPC sensitization. Indicated treatment: therapeutic diphenylcyclopropenone sensitization with weekly scalp DPC. TCRdb itself ran the RACE reads through MiXCR, one entry per CDR3 protein. Found here are some 70,000 distinct CDR3 sequences, around 10% of them singletons; the top ten hold roughly 6.8%. The sequencing used whole blood, collected in connection with sensitization to the hapten diphenylcyclopropenone (DPC). These receptors all come from a woman aged 45-59 years with alopecia areata. Some clones in this sample may be carry-over from other donors' samples.

The V and J genes are TRBV7-6 and TRBJ2-1, with 8 bases fitting TRBD2. In germline, CDR1 is SGHVS, CDR2 FNYEAQ. The CDR3 extends over 19 amino acids. The V segment lost 5 bases and the J segment 2 bases; nucleotides outside the gene matches: 17. The CDR3 nucleotides are TGTGCCAGCAGCCAATCCGAGGGGAGTCCACTAGCGGCCTACAATGAGCAGTTCTTC. Translating gives CASSQSEGSPLAAYNEQFF.

This clonotype came up many times. The chain recombines TRBV19 with TRBJ1-3; D uncertain. CDR1 and CDR2 (germline): LNHDA, SQIVND (reference sequence). This CDR3 has 17 residues. The V end lost 3 bases, the J end lost 0 bases, and 15 bases lay between the germline ends. The CDR3 sequence: CASSINVLTHSGNTIYF. For the CDR3, the DNA is TGTGCCAGTAGTATCAACGTGCTCACCCACTCTGGAAACACCATATATTTT. The full variable domain, in which reference TRBV19 and TRBJ1-3 provide the parts outside the CDR3, is DGGITQSPKYLFRKEGQNVTLSCEQNLNHDAMYWYRQDPGQGLRLIYYSQIVNDFQKGDIAEGYSVSREKKESFPLTVTSAQKNPTAFYLCASSINVLTHSGNTIYFGEGSWLTVV.

This clonotype was observed many times. The chain couples TRBV30 to TRBJ2-1; no definite D call. The germline V gene has CDR1 GTSNPN and CDR2 SVGIG (reference sequence). Trimming cost V 4 bases and J 0 bases, with 7 bases left between them. The CDR3 consists of 13 residues. CDR3 protein: CAWKADSYNEQFF. CDR3 DNA: TGTGCCTGGAAGGCGGACTCCTACAATGAGCAGTTCTTC.

This clonotype was seen repeatedly, ten times or more. V is TRBV5-1 and J is TRBJ2-7, with 8 bases fitting TRBD1. Germline CDR1 is SGHRS and CDR2 is YFSETQ. V shed 0 bases and J 3 bases; nucleotides not matched to a gene: 5. The CDR3 covers 15 residues. CDR3 bases: TGCGCCAGCAGCTTGGCCCCTGGACAGGGCTACGAGCAGTACTTC. Translating gives CASSLAPGQGYEQYF.

The chain has TRBV29-1 and TRBJ2-7; 7 positions agree with TRBD1. V lost 7 bases, J lost 6 bases, and 9 bases stayed unmatched. Per the germline V gene, CDR1 is SQVTM and CDR2 is ANQGSEA. The CDR3 runs 12 residues. CDR3 protein: CSAGQIPSEQYF. CDR3 bases: TGCAGCGCGGGACAGATACCTTCCGAGCAGTACTTC.

A few counts support this clonotype. This chain connects TRBV10-1 to TRBJ2-3, with D unclear. Between the trimmed V and J ends, which lost 8 bases and 0 bases, there was a span of 9 bases. CDR1 and CDR2 from the germline V gene are WNHNN and SYGVQD (reference sequence). This CDR3 is 13 amino acids long. CDR3 in amino acids: CASRAESTDTQYF. The CDR3 DNA reads TGCGCCAGCCGGGCAGAGAGCACAGATACGCAGTATTTT.

Only a few counts were recorded for this clonotype. The chain employs TRBV20-1 and TRBJ2-1; 8 bases are a match to TRBD2. Per germline, CDR1 DFQATT and CDR2 SNEGSKA (reference sequence). The CDR3 is 14 amino acids. V lost 7 bases, J lost 2 bases, and 7 bases stayed unmatched. The CDR3 loop reads CSVKSGSAYNEQFF. CDR3 coding DNA: TGCAGTGTCAAAAGCGGGAGTGCCTACAATGAGCAGTTCTTC.

In this sample, this clonotype turned up a few times. The rearrangement links TRBV20-1 to TRBJ2-1, with 8 bases fitting TRBD1. The CDR3 covers 14 residues. Germline V gene lookup returns CDR1 DFQATT and CDR2 SNEGSKA (reference sequence). With 6 bases clipped from V and 3 bases from J, the junction kept 7 bases outside the gene matches. The CDR3 DNA is TGCAGTGCCCCTGTCGGACAGGGCTACAATGAGCAGTTCTTC. This gives the protein CSAPVGQGYNEQFF.

This clonotype came up a few times. This chain joins TRBV3-1 and TRBJ2-3; D unresolved. Germline-derived CDR1 and CDR2 are LGHDT and YNNKEL (reference sequence). The V and J ends lost 1 base and 4 bases respectively, with 9 bases between them. The CDR3 covers 14 residues. CDR3 nucleotide sequence: TGTGCCAGCAGCCAAGTCCCAGCATCAGATACGCAGTATTTT. Protein sequence: CASSQVPASDTQYF.

V and J are TRBV12-3 or TRBV12-4 and TRBJ2-7; 7 bases align to TRBD2. The trim removed 6 bases at V and 4 bases at J, leaving 9 bases unmatched. CDR3 length: 14 amino acids. CDR3: CASSLGGSRYEQYF. CDR3 sequence (DNA): TGTGCCAGCAGCCTGGGCGGGAGCAGATACGAGCAGTACTTC.

This clonotype was found a few times. The chain has TRBV3-1 and TRBJ2-5; tentatively, D is TRBD2 (6 bases). Trimming pared 0 bases from V and 4 bases from J, leaving 9 bases between. CDR3 length: 14 amino acids. Looked up from germline, CDR1 is LGHDT and CDR2 is YNNKEL (reference sequence). CDR3 protein: CASSQEDYRETQYF. The CDR3 nucleotides are TGTGCCAGCAGCCAAGAGGACTATAGAGAGACCCAGTACTTC.

This clonotype was seen a handful of times. The chain links TRBV28 to TRBJ2-7; TRBD1 aligns across 11 bases. CDR3 size: 15 residues. Germline V CDR1 and CDR2: MDHEN, SYDVKM. V lost 5 bases and J lost 2; bases outside the gene matches: 5. CDR3 protein: CASSEPGQGAYEQYF. The CDR3 DNA follows: TGTGCCAGCAGTGAGCCGGGACAGGGGGCCTACGAGCAGTACTTC.

This clonotype has a count of ten or more. The rearrangement joins TRBV29-1 to TRBJ1-2; the D gene is possibly TRBD1 (6 bases). This CDR3 region has 13 residues. V lost 7 bases and J lost 0, with 12 bases in between. In germline, CDR1 is SQVTM, CDR2 ANQGSEA. CDR3 nucleotide sequence: TGCAGCGCTGTGGACAGTCCTAACTATGGCTACACCTTC. This translates into CSAVDSPNYGYTF.

This clonotype counts as medium-sized (0.01 to 0.1%). The chain recombines TRBV10-2 with TRBJ2-5; D is undetermined. The length of the CDR3 is 13 residues. CDR1 WSHSY and CDR2 SAAADI come from the germline V gene. Trimming took off 6 bases at V and 4 bases at J, with 12 bases between the two ends. The CDR3 here is CASRIRLAETQYF. CDR3 nucleotide sequence: TGCGCCAGCAGAATAAGACTGGCAGAGACCCAGTACTTC.

This clonotype came up a few times. The V and J genes are TRBV5-1 and TRBJ2-5; TRBD1 matches at 7 bases. This CDR3 is 13 amino acids long. CDR1 and CDR2 (germline): SGHRS, YFSETQ. J lost 5 bases, V lost 5 bases, and 6 bases had no gene match. CDR3 in amino acids: CASRGTEGETQYF. The CDR3 DNA sequence: TGCGCCAGCAGAGGGACAGAGGGGGAGACCCAGTACTTC.

In its sample, this clonotype was seen many times. The rearrangement uses TRBV7-3 and TRBJ2-3, with 7 bases aligning to TRBD2. V lost 4 bases and J lost 6; bases outside the gene matches: 10. This CDR3 comprises 15 residues. Germline CDR1 is SGHTA and CDR2 is FQGTGA. In DNA, the CDR3 is TGTGCCAGCAGCTCCGGACTAGTCCCTTCGGATACGCAGTATTTT. Translating it yields CASSSGLVPSDTQYF.

J is TRBJ2-1 and V is TRBV3-1; 8 nucleotides line up with TRBD1. J lost 4 bases, V lost 3 bases, and 8 bases had no gene match. The CDR3 consists of 16 residues. Germline lookup yields CDR1 LGHDT and CDR2 YNNKEL (reference sequence). The CDR3, as DNA: TGTGCCAGCAGCCAGACCCGACAGGGGTTTTACAATGAGCAGTTCTTC. It yields the protein CASSQTRQGFYNEQFF.

This clonotype was found a few times. The chain has TRBV20-1 and TRBJ1-5; D perhaps matches TRBD1 (6 bases). The V gene lost 3 bases and the J gene lost 3 bases, with 9 bases spanning the gap. This CDR3 has 13 amino acids. Per the germline V gene, CDR1 is DFQATT and CDR2 is SNEGSKA (reference sequence). The CDR3 region is CSARTGTNQPQHF. The CDR3 DNA is TGCAGTGCTAGGACAGGTACCAATCAGCCCCAGCATTTT.

This clonotype was observed at least ten times. The chain uses TRBV5-4 and TRBJ2-1, with TRBD1 matching over 10 bases. The V and J ends lost 5 bases and 8 bases, in that order; junction bases with no gene match: 7. CDR1 and CDR2 from the germline V gene are SGHNT and YYREEE (reference sequence). This CDR3 contains 14 residues. CDR3 residues: CASRMGQGIDEQFF. In DNA form, the CDR3 reads TGTGCCAGCAGGATGGGACAGGGGATAGATGAGCAGTTCTTC.

This clonotype is categorized as medium-sized. J is TRBJ2-1 and V is TRBV6-2 or TRBV6-3; D may be TRBD1 (5 bases). The CDR3 loop spans 12 amino acids. The V and J ends lost 5 bases and 9 bases respectively, with 11 bases between them. Germline CDR1 reads MNHEY; CDR2 reads SVGEGT. The CDR3 DNA sequence: TGTGCCAGCAGTGCTAGGGGCGGTGAGCAGTTCTTC. This sequence encodes CASSARGGEQFF.

At least ten counts were recorded for this clonotype. The V gene is TRBV18, the J gene TRBJ1-1; 7 bases line up with TRBD1. The length of the CDR3 is 13 residues. After removal of 6 bases from V and 5 bases from J, the junction contained 6 bases not matched to a gene. Germline lookup yields CDR1 KGHSH and CDR2 LQKENI. CDR3 DNA: TGTGCCAGCTCGCCCCAGGGGGGTACTGAAGCTTTCTTT. This codes for CASSPQGGTEAFF.

The chain links TRBV7-8 to TRBJ2-1; the D gene is possibly TRBD1 (5 bases). Trimming took 3 bases from V and 10 from J, leaving 7 bases between them. The CDR3 loop spans 11 amino acids. Germline CDR1 SGHVS, CDR2 FQNEAQ. The CDR3 DNA reads TGTGCCAGCAGCTTCCAGGGAGAGCAGTTCTTC. Residues: CASSFQGEQFF.

This clonotype was seen more than once but under ten times. The chain links TRBV4-1 to TRBJ1-1; no clear D gene. In germline, CDR1 is MGHRA, CDR2 YSYEKL. V was clipped by 5 bases and J by 0 bases, with 13 bases between them. The CDR3 length is 15 residues. CDR3 residues: CASSESTIVNTEAFF. The CDR3 bases are TGCGCCAGCAGCGAAAGTACAATAGTGAACACTGAAGCTTTCTTT.

The J gene is TRBJ2-4, the V gene TRBV29-1; D gene uncertain. This CDR3 is built from 13 residues. V lost 0 bases, J lost 4 bases, and 7 bases lay in between. CDR1 and CDR2 from the germline V gene are SQVTM and ANQGSEA. In nucleotides, the CDR3 is TGCAGCGTTGAAGATGATCTTAAAAACATTCAGTACTTC. Its translation: CSVEDDLKNIQYF.

This clonotype was seen repeatedly, ten times or more. The rearrangement links TRBV6-1 to TRBJ2-1; 7 bases map to TRBD2. Germline V CDR1 and CDR2: MNHNS, SASEGT. The CDR3 contains 18 residues. V shed 0 bases and J 2 bases; nucleotides not matched to a gene: 10. CDR3 protein: CASSEAGSYGGAYNEQFF. The CDR3 DNA sequence: TGTGCCAGCAGTGAAGCGGGTTCTTATGGGGGGGCCTACAATGAGCAGTTCTTC.

This clonotype was observed many times. In DNA, the CDR3 is TGTGCCACCAGTGACCCTAGTGGGTCAGACACAGATACGCAGTATTTT. It yields the protein CATSDPSGSDTDTQYF. The rearrangement links TRBV24-1 to TRBJ2-3; D not certain. The CDR3 has 16 amino acids. Per the germline V gene, CDR1 is KGHDR and CDR2 is SFDVKD. V lost 4 bases, J lost 2 bases, and 15 bases lay in between.

This clonotype was detected a few times. This chain links TRBV5-1 with TRBJ2-6; D perhaps matches TRBD1 (6 bases). CDR1 and CDR2 (germline): SGHRS, YFSETQ. The CDR3 length is 14 residues. Trimming cost V 4 bases and J 4 bases, with 9 bases left between them. The DNA for the CDR3 is TGCGCCAGCAGCGCAGGGGCCGGGGCCAACGTCCTGACTTTC. This encodes CASSAGAGANVLTF.

Only a few counts were recorded for this clonotype. The chain recombines TRBV14 with TRBJ1-1; D may be TRBD1 (5 bases). The CDR3 is 15 residues long. Germline values: CDR1 SGHDN, CDR2 FVKESK. Between the trimmed V and J ends, which lost 2 bases and 1 base, there was a span of 11 bases. CDR3 in amino acids: CASSQFVGQNTEAFF. CDR3 nucleotide sequence: TGTGCCAGCAGCCAATTTGTCGGACAGAACACTGAAGCTTTCTTT.

This clonotype was recorded at least ten times. The chain employs TRBV29-1 and TRBJ1-1; 8 nucleotides align to TRBD1. This CDR3 is 13 amino acids long. Trimming at V came to 6 bases and at J to 4 bases, leaving 7 bases not matched to a gene. Germline-derived CDR1 and CDR2 are SQVTM and ANQGSEA. The CDR3: CSVVGQGSTEAFF. The CDR3 region has the DNA TGCAGCGTGGTCGGACAGGGTAGCACTGAAGCTTTCTTT.

In this sample, this clonotype turned up many times. The rearrangement links TRBV19 to TRBJ1-4; D is possibly TRBD1 (5 bases). This CDR3 has 13 residues. Germline loops: CDR1 LNHDA, CDR2 SQIVND (reference sequence). The V end was cut by 4 bases, the J end by 8 bases, with 11 bases between. The chain's CDR3 is CASSTTAREKLFF. The CDR3 nucleotides are TGTGCCAGTAGTACGACAGCACGAGAAAAACTGTTTTTT.